Listed here are 11 T cell receptor beta chains from one sample, sequenced in a study of identical twins. TCRdb recomputed calls from the 5' RACE reads with MiXCR, one row per CDR3 protein. The table lists roughly 200,000 distinct CDR3 sequences, approximately 8.3% of them singletons. This sample was shared with a second study, whose subject was yellow fever vaccine responses in identical twins.

Sequences were obtained from memory (CD45RO+) T cells sorted from blood. All receptors derive from a woman in her late teens or twenties in good health.

This clonotype was found many times. The chain has TRBV12-3 or TRBV12-4 and TRBJ2-1; 10 bases line up with TRBD1. The CDR3 length is 15 residues. V lost 5 bases, J lost 9 bases, and 10 bases stayed unmatched. CDR3 sequence reads: CASSPGTGVAGEQFF. DNA of the CDR3: TGTGCCAGCAGTCCCGGGACAGGGGTTGCTGGTGAGCAGTTCTTC.

This clonotype showed up many times. The chain joins TRBV29-1 to TRBJ1-5, with unresolved D. The CDR3 loop spans 12 amino acids. V was pared by 4 bases and J by 0 bases, with 4 bases between. The V gene's germline CDR1 is SQVTM and CDR2 ANQGSEA. The CDR3 loop is CSVGGSNQPQHF. CDR3 sequence (DNA): TGCAGCGTTGGGGGTAGCAATCAGCCCCAGCATTTT. Full variable domain (remainder filled in from reference TRBV29-1 and TRBJ1-5): SAVISQKPSRDICQRGTSLTIQCQVDSQVTMMFWYRQQPGQSLTLIATANQGSEATYESGFVIDKFPISRPNLTFSTLTVSNMSPEDSSIYLCSVGGSNQPQHFGDGTRLSIL.

This clonotype was seen a few times. The V and J genes are TRBV5-1 and TRBJ2-7; TRBD2 matches 11 bases. The CDR3 runs 17 residues. Germline trimming cut 4 bases from V and 1 base from J; bases unmatched to any gene: 10. Looked up from germline, CDR1 is SGHRS and CDR2 is YFSETQ. In DNA form, the CDR3 reads TGCGCCAGCAGCGGACGACTAGCGGGGAACTCGTCCTACGAGCAGTACTTC. Its protein product is CASSGRLAGNSSYEQYF. The full variable domain, in which reference TRBV5-1 and TRBJ2-7 provide the parts outside the CDR3, is KAGVTQTPRYLIKTRGQQVTLSCSPISGHRSVSWYQQTPGQGLQFLFEYFSETQRNKGNFPGRFSGRQFSNSRSEMNVSTLELGDSALYLCASSGRLAGNSSYEQYFGPGTRLTVT.

In its sample, this clonotype was seen many times. J is TRBJ2-2 and V is TRBV20-1; TRBD2 agrees at 7 bases. V shed 5 bases, J shed 1 base, and the junction held 10 bases outside the gene matches. The CDR3 is made up of 16 amino acids. Germline V gene data show CDR1 as DFQATT and CDR2 as SNEGSKA (reference sequence). The CDR3 is CSAPSGQRENTGELFF. In DNA form, the CDR3 reads TGCAGTGCTCCCTCGGGCCAGCGGGAGAACACCGGGGAGCTGTTTTTT.

This clonotype has a handful of counts. The rearrangement joins TRBV9 to TRBJ1-1; TRBD1 matches 10 bases. J was trimmed by 7 bases and V by 3 bases; bases with no gene match: 6. Germline loops: CDR1 SGDLS, CDR2 YYNGEE. This CDR3 region has 14 residues. CDR3 region: CASSGGQGFGEAFF. The DNA of the CDR3 is TGTGCCAGCAGCGGGGGACAGGGGTTTGGTGAAGCTTTCTTT. The entire variable domain, with the rest obtained from reference TRBV9 and TRBJ1-1, is as follows: DSGVTQTPKHLITATGQRVTLRCSPRSGDLSVYWYQQSLDQGLQFLIQYYNGEERAKGNILERFSAQQFPDLHSELNLSSLELGDSALYFCASSGGQGFGEAFFGQGTRLTVV.

This clonotype has ten or more counts. V usage is TRBV11-2 and J usage is TRBJ2-3; possible D gene TRBD2, 5 bases. With 8 bases removed from V and 3 bases from J, the gap between germline ends came to 18 bases. This CDR3 has 15 amino acids. Germline CDR1 SGHAT, CDR2 FQNNGV. CDR3: CASAGRRGATDTQYF. The CDR3 nucleotides read TGTGCCAGCGCCGGTCGTCGGGGAGCAACAGATACGCAGTATTTT.

This clonotype was picked up many times. The chain employs TRBV6-2 or TRBV6-3 and TRBJ2-2, with 7 positions matching TRBD1. Trimming at V came to 6 bases and at J to 6 bases, leaving 7 bases not matched to a gene. Germline V CDR1 and CDR2: MNHEY, SVGEGT. This CDR3 has 14 residues. The CDR3 bases are TGTGCCAGCAGGCGACAGGGATCGGCCGGGGAGCTGTTTTTT. As protein: CASRRQGSAGELFF.

The genes are TRBV5-6 and TRBJ2-1; D tentatively reads TRBD1 or TRBD2 (6 bases each). This CDR3 comprises 14 residues. Germline values: CDR1 SGHDT, CDR2 YYEEEE. V was trimmed by 1 base and J by 4 bases, leaving 9 bases between them. CDR3: CASSLTGAYNEQFF. CDR3 sequence (DNA): TGTGCCAGCAGCTTGACGGGGGCTTACAATGAGCAGTTCTTC.

Remarks on this clonotype: A much larger clone differs from this one at a single base, so this may be a read error. CDR3 region: CASSLRTGELFF. DNA of the CDR3: TGTGCCAGCAGCTTAAGGACCGGGGAGCTGTTTTTT. This chain links TRBV7-6 with TRBJ2-2; D gene ambiguous. Germline CDR1 SGHVS, CDR2 FNYEAQ. The CDR3 consists of 12 residues. The V and J ends lost 2 bases and 5 bases respectively, with 3 bases between them.

This clonotype was recorded many times. The chain joins TRBV5-1 to TRBJ1-1, with 12 bases fitting TRBD1. Trimming took 2 bases from V and 1 from J; bases not matched to a gene: 3. Germline CDR1 is SGHRS and CDR2 is YFSETQ. The CDR3 contains 16 residues. The CDR3 bases are TGCGCCAGCAGCTTCCGGGACAGGGGGCCGAACACTGAAGCTTTCTTT. Encoded protein: CASSFRDRGPNTEAFF.

This clonotype was counted at least ten times. This chain uses TRBV5-1 with TRBJ2-2, with 10 bases lining up with TRBD1. Germline V gene sequence: CDR1 SGHRS, CDR2 YFSETQ. The CDR3 runs to 16 residues. Germline trimming cut 5 bases from V and 6 bases from J; bases unmatched to any gene: 10. CDR3 residues: CASRARDRGVAGELFF. The CDR3 DNA is TGCGCCAGCAGGGCCCGGGACAGGGGCGTCGCCGGGGAGCTGTTTTTT.